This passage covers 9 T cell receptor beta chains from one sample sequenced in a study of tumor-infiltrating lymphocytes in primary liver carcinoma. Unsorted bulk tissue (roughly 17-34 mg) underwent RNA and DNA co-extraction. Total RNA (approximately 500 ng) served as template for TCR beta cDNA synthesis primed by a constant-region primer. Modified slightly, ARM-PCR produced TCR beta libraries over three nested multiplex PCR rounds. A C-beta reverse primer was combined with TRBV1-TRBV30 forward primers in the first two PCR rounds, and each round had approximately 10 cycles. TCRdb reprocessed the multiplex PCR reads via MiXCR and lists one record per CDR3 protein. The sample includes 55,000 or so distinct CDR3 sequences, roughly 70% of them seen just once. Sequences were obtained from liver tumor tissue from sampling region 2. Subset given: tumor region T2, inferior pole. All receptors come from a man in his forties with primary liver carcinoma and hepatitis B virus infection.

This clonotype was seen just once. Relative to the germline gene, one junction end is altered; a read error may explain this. CDR3 nucleotide sequence: TGTGTCATCAGGGAGCGGGCCGACACCGGGGAGCGGTTTTTT. Encoded protein: CVIRERADTGERFF. The chain is built from TRBV10-3 and TRBJ2-2; D might be TRBD2 (6 bases). This CDR3 is built from 14 residues. The V gene's germline CDR1 is ENHRY and CDR2 SYGVKD.

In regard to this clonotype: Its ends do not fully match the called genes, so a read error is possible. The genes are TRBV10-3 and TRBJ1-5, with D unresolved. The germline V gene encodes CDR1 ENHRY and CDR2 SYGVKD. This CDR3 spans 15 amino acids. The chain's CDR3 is CTISESMGGNQPQHF. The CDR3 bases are TGTACCATCAGTGAGTCAATGGGAGGCAATCAGCCCCAGCATTTT.

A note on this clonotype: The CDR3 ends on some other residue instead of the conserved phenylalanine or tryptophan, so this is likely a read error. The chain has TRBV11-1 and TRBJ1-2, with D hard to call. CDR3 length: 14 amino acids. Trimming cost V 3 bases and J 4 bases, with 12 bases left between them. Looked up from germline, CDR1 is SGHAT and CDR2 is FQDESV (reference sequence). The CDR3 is CASSFKGFGYGYTS. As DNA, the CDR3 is TGTGCCAGCAGCTTCAAGGGATTTGGCTATGGCTACACCTCC.

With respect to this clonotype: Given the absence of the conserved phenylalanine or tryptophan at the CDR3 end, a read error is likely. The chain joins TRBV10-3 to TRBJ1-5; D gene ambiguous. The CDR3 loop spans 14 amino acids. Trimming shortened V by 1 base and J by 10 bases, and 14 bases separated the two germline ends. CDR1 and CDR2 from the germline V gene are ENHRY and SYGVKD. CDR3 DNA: TGTGCCATCAGTGAGTATGAGGGCGGTCATCCCCAGCATCTT. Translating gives CAISEYEGGHPQHL.

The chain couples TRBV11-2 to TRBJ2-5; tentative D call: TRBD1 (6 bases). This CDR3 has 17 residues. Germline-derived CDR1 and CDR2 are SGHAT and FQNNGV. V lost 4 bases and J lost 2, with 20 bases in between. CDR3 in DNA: TGTGCCAGCAGCTCAGCCAGTGGGGGCAGTCGGCAAGAGACCCAGTACTTC. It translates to CASSSASGGSRQETQYF.

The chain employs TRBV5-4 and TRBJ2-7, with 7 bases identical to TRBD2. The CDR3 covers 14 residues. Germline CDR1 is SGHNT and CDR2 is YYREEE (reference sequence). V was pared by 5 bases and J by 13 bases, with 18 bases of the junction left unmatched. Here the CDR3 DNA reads TGTGCCAGCAGTTGGGACTACAGACCCTACGGGCATTACTTC. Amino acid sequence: CASSWDYRPYGHYF. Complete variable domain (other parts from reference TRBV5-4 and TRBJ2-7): ETGVTQSPTHLIKTRGQQVTLRCSSQSGHNTVSWYQQALGQGPQFIFQYYREEENGRGNFPPRFSGLQFPNYSSELNVNALELDDSALYLCASSWDYRPYGHYFGPGTRLTVT.

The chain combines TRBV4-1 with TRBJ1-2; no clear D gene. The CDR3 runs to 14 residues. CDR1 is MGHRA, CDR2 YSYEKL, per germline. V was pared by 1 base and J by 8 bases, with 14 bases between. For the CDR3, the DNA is TGCGCCAGCAGCCAAGTCGGCCCTATAGGGGGCTACACCTTC. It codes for CASSQVGPIGGYTF.

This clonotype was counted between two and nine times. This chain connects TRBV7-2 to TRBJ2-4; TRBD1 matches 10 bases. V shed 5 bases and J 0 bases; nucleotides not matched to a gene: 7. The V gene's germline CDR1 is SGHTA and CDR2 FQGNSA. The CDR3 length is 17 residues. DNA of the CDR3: TGTGCCAGCAGCGACAGGGGGCGGGGATTAGCCAAAAACATTCAGTACTTC. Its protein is CASSDRGRGLAKNIQYF.

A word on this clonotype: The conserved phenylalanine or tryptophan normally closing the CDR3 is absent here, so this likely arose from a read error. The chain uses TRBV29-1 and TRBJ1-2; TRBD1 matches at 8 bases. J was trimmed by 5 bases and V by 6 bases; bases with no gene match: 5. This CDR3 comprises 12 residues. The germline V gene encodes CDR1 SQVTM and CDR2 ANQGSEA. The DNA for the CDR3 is TGCAGCGTGGGACAGGAGACATATGGCTACACCTCC. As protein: CSVGQETYGYTS.